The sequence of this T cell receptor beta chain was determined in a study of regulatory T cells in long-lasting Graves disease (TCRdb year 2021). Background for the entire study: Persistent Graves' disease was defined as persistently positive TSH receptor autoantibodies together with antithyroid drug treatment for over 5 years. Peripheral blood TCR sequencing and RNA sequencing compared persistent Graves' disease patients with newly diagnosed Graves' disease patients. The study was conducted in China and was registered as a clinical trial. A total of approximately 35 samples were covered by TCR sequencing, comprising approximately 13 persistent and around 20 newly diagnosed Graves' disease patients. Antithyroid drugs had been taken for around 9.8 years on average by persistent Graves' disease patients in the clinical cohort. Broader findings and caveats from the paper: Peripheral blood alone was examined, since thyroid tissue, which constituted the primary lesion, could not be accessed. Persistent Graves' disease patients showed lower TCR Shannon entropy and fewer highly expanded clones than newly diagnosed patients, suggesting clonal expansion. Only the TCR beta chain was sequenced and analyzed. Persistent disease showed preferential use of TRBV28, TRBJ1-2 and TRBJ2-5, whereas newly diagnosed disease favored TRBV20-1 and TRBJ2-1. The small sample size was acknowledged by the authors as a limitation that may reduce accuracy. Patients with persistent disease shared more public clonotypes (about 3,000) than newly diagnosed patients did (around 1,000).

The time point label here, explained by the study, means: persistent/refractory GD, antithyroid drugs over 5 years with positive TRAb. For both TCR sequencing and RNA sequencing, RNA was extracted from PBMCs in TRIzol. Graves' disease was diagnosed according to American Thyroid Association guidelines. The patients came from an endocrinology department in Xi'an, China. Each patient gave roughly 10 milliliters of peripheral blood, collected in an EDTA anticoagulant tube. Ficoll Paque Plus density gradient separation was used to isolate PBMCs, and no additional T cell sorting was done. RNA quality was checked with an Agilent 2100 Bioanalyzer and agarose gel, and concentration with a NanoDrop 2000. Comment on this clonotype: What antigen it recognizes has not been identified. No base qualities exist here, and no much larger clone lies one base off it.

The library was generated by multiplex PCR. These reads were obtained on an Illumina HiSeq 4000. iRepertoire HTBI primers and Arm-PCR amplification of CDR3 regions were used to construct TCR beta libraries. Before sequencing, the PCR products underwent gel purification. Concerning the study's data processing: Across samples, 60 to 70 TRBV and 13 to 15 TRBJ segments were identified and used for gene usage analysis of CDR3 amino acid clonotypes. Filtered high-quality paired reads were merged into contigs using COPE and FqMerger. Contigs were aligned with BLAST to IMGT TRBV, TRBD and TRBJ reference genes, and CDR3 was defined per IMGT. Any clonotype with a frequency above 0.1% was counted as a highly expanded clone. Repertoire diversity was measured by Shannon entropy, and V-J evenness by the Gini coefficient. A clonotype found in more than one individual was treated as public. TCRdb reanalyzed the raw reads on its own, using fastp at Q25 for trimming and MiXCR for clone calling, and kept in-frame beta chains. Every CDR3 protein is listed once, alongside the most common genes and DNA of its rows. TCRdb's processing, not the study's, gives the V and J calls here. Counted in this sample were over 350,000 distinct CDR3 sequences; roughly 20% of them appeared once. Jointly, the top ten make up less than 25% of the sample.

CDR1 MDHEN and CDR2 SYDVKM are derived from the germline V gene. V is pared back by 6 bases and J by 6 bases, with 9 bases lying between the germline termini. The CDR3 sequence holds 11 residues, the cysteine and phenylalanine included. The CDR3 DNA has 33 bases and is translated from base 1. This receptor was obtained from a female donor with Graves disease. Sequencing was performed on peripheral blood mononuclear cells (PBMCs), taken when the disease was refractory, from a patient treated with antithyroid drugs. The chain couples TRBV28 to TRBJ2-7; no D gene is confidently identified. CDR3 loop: CASSRPGEQYF. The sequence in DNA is TGTGCCAGCAGCCGACCGGGCGAGCAGTACTTC.